The text below deals with one TCR beta chain. This clonotype was counted only a few times. The clone's antigen remains unknown. No base qualities exist here, and no much larger clone lies one base off it. The sample comes from a study of blood T cells in healthy people across ages (dated by TCRdb to the mid-2010s). Concerning the study at large: In model experiments, template switching captured about one uniquely barcoded TCR beta cDNA molecule for every two T cells. Using the same blood draw, the study looked at two additional independent replicas of 1 million unique cDNA reads for two donors, one aged 18 to 30 and the other aged 80 or older. The study measured age-related changes in TCR beta repertoire diversity using deep sequencing normalized with unique cDNA molecular identifiers. Four age groups were formed from the donors: young (average roughly 15 years), middle-aged (around 41), aged (62) and long-lived (less than 85). To avoid experimental bias, donors of different ages were distributed randomly across sequencing lanes. The study at large found these results: Compared with the aged group, the long-lived group had more naive CD4+ T cells, fewer expanded clones and increased TCR diversity, suggesting age selection. Because donor CMV infection status was unknown, age-related changes in expanded clonotypes were potentially confounded. The percentage of naive T cells measured by flow cytometry correlated strongly with observed TCR beta diversity. Estimates of total diversity based on one million sequenced T cells were regarded as lower bounds and as underestimates. Observed TCR beta diversity per million T cells fell roughly linearly with age, and a significant reduction was already apparent by age around 39. Bulk unsorted PBMC profiling prevented conclusive comparison of naive and antigen-experienced compartments.

Libraries came from 5' RACE. Sequencing was carried out with an Illumina HiSeq 2500. A second PCR of about 6 to 11 cycles was performed with a sample-barcoded 5' primer and a J-beta primer mix. A template-switch 5' adaptor carrying 12 random nucleotides introduced a unique molecular identifier onto each TCR beta cDNA molecule. At least 3 million CDR3-containing paired-end reads were obtained from each sample. First-strand cDNA synthesis was performed from all RNA using the Mint cDNA synthesis kit, with priming by a TRBC-specific oligonucleotide. All cDNA was treated with uracil-DNA glycosylase and then went through a first 18-cycle PCR with the universal primers M1SS and BC2_uni_R. The authors processed their data as follows. For normalization, 1 million high-quality reads were randomly selected from each sample, with every read carrying a distinct molecular identifier. Reads sharing molecular identifiers were discarded rather than binned into consensus sequences. MiTCR, set to a Q25 quality threshold and the strictest error-elimination algorithm, was used for CDR3 identification, clonotype clustering and error correction. A nonparametric unseen species model with Euler transformation was used to estimate lower-bound total TCR beta diversity. In-frame beta chains were kept once TCRdb had trimmed the public reads at Q25 with fastp and called clones with MiXCR. Rows are unified per CDR3 protein, each entry keeping the most common DNA and genes. TCRdb's processing, not the authors' own work, is the source of the V and J calls. This sample is represented by over 700,000 distinct CDR3 sequences; 40% to 65% of them were singletons. The biggest ten clones account for under 50% of the sample.

The donors were 40 or so Caucasian individuals from Russia, aged roughly 6 to 90 years, who were systemically healthy. Each donor gave ten milliliters of peripheral blood, collected into EDTA-treated Vacutainer tubes. Ficoll-Paque density-gradient centrifugation was used to isolate PBMCs, with at least 6.5 million per sample. Total RNA, at least 5.5 micrograms per sample, was extracted from PBMCs with Trizol reagent. Naive CD45RAhigh/CD27high T cell percentages were measured by flow cytometry on a PBMC aliquot from every donor. The germline V gene (reference sequence) supplies CDR1 LNHNV and CDR2 YYDKDF. V lost 5 bases and J lost 0 bases, and the count of bases not matched to a germline gene is 9. Counted from cysteine to phenylalanine, this CDR3 has 17 amino acids. Just CDR3 DNA is preserved here, 51 bases in frame from base 1.

The sequenced sample consisted of blood. The TCR was taken from an elderly man in good health. The rearranged segments are TRBV15 and TRBJ2-4; 8 middle bases align to TRBD2. In nucleotide form, the sequence is TGTGCCACCAGCGCCTGGGGTAGCGGGGTAGCCAAAAACATTCAGTACTTC. Its protein is CATSAWGSGVAKNIQYF. The entire variable domain, with the stretches around the CDR3 drawn from the reference TRBV15 and TRBJ2-4 proteins, is DAMVIQNPRYQVTQFGKPVTLSCSQTLNHNVMYWYQQKSSQAPKLLFHYYDKDFNNEADTPDNFQSRRPNTSFCFLDIRSPGLGDTAMYLCATSAWGSGVAKNIQYFGAGTRLSVL.